This record covers a single T cell receptor (beta chain). Its antigen is undetermined. The sample belongs to a study of cytomegalovirus exposure and HLA in healthy donors. Study-level information: An analysis done earlier identified 100 million to 140 million unique TCR beta sequences from about 179 million T cells. Study-wide results and limits: Most observed TCR sequences were rare, whereas some public TCRs were detected in many donors. Analysis was carried out at a later point, and it linked a missense DCLRE1C variant to TCR beta V- and J-gene trimming.

Vbeta (60) and Jbeta (13) primers were used in the PCR. Data came from immunoSEQ multiplex PCR; TCRdb stores just in-frame clones and leaves some out. The data hold about 150,000 clones, with roughly 9.4% observed a single time. Trimming shortened V by 6 bases and J by 6 bases, and 12 bases separated the two germline ends. CDR1 and CDR2 (germline): LNHDA, SQIVND (reference sequence). The CDR3 totals 12 residues. The clonotype was recovered from a male donor in good health and CMV-seronegative. The chain employs TRBV19 and TRBJ2-7, with D maybe TRBD1 (6 bases). The sample comprised PBMCs. Here the CDR3 reads CASRTGYGEQYF. Here the CDR3 DNA reads TGTGCCAGTAGAACAGGGTACGGCGAGCAGTACTTC.